Presented here are 19 T cell receptor beta chains from one specimen sequenced in a study of identical twins. A single record per CDR3 protein comes from TCRdb applying MiXCR to the 5' RACE reads. The table includes 510,000 or so distinct CDR3 sequences, 12% to 15% detected once. These data were likewise used in another study, on yellow fever vaccine responses in identical twins.

Sequencing was done on a sample of CD4+ T cells sorted from blood. Receptors were obtained from a woman aged 18-29 years in good health.

This clonotype turned up a few times. The chain is built from TRBV20-1 and TRBJ2-7; tentatively, D is TRBD2 (5 bases). Trimming removed 1 base from V and 5 bases from J, with 6 bases in between. Germline CDR1 is DFQATT and CDR2 is SNEGSKA (reference sequence). The CDR3 extends over 11 amino acids. The CDR3 DNA sequence: TGCAGTGCTAGAGCGGGAAACGAGCAGTACTTC. Its translation is CSARAGNEQYF.

This clonotype was counted only a few times. The rearrangement uses TRBV27 and TRBJ2-5, with D possibly being TRBD1 or TRBD2 (6 bases each). V dropped 3 bases and J dropped 7 bases, with 21 bases sitting between them. The CDR3 spans 16 residues. Germline-derived CDR1 and CDR2 are MNHEY and SMNVEV (reference sequence). Here the CDR3 DNA reads TGTGCCAGCAGTTTTATGGACGGAGGAGGAGGGGGGACCCAGTACTTC. This sequence encodes CASSFMDGGGGGTQYF.

The rearrangement uses TRBV5-4 and TRBJ2-7; D assignment may be TRBD1 or TRBD2 (6 bases each). CDR3 length: 14 amino acids. V was shortened by 4 bases and J by 3 bases, with 14 bases between the two germline ends. Germline loops: CDR1 SGHNT, CDR2 YYREEE (reference sequence). CDR3 in amino acids: CASSRGLVCYEQYV. The CDR3 DNA is TGTGCCAGCAGCCGGGGGCTGGTTTGCTACGAGCAGTACGTC.

The chain carries TRBV10-3 and TRBJ2-7, with TRBD1 identical over 8 bases. Germline V lookup: CDR1 ENHRY, CDR2 SYGVKD. The CDR3 is made up of 14 amino acids. Germline trimming cut 2 bases from V and 3 bases from J; bases unmatched to any gene: 3. The CDR3 spells CAISERDRIYEQYF. In DNA, the CDR3 is TGTGCCATCAGTGAGAGGGACAGGATCTACGAGCAGTACTTC.

On this clonotype: The junction departs from the called germline gene at one end, perhaps through a read error. The J gene is TRBJ2-2, the V gene TRBV12-3 or TRBV12-4; perhaps D is TRBD1 or TRBD2 (5 bases each). The CDR3 has 14 amino acids. DNA for the CDR3: TGTGCCAACAGTTTGGGGGTACCAACCGGGGAGCTGTTTTTT. Its protein is CANSLGVPTGELFF.

The genes are TRBV7-9 and TRBJ2-3; no clear D. This CDR3 has 16 residues. Trimming stripped 2 bases from V and 2 bases from J, with 14 bases between. The germline gives CDR1 SEHNR, CDR2 FQNEAQ (reference sequence). CDR3 protein: CASSLSMAALTDTQYF. In nucleotides, the CDR3 is TGTGCCAGCAGCTTATCTATGGCGGCTCTCACAGATACGCAGTATTTT.

This chain links TRBV7-2 with TRBJ2-7; 9 bases fit TRBD2. The CDR3 is made up of 15 amino acids. V lost 1 base to trimming and J lost 4 bases; unmatched junction nucleotides: 5. Germline assignment: CDR1 SGHTA and CDR2 FQGNSA. CDR3 coding DNA: TGTGCCAGCAGCTTAGGGGCGGGAGGGCAGTACGAGCAGTACTTC. Protein: CASSLGAGGQYEQYF.

This chain links TRBV11-2 with TRBJ2-7, with a weak D call TRBD2 (6 bases). V dropped 8 bases and J dropped 0 bases, with 17 bases sitting between them. This CDR3 contains 15 residues. CDR1 is SGHAT and CDR2 is FQNNGV in the germline V gene. The CDR3 region has the DNA TGTGCCAGCGGCGCTAGCGAAAGGAGCTCCTACGAGCAGTACTTC. Its translation: CASGASERSSYEQYF.

This clonotype was recorded a few times. This chain joins TRBV7-9 and TRBJ2-7; TRBD2 matches 13 bases. The CDR3 has 15 amino acids. J lost 7 bases, V lost 5 bases, and 8 bases had no gene match. Looked up from germline, CDR1 is SEHNR and CDR2 is FQNEAQ (reference sequence). CDR3 protein: CASSIGTSGKGEQYF. DNA of the CDR3: TGTGCCAGCAGCATAGGGACTAGCGGGAAGGGAGAGCAGTACTTC.

The rearrangement joins TRBV7-9 to TRBJ1-1, with D possibly matching TRBD1 (5 bases). Germline V gene data show CDR1 as SEHNR and CDR2 as FQNEAQ (reference sequence). CDR3 size: 14 residues. Trimming left V 4 bases short and J 4 bases short, with 13 bases between. CDR3 region: CASSSQGRGTEAFF. The CDR3, as DNA: TGTGCCAGCAGCTCTCAGGGTCGGGGCACTGAAGCTTTCTTT.

This chain links TRBV5-6 with TRBJ2-7, with 8 bases fitting TRBD2. V lost 5 bases to trimming and J lost 3 bases; unmatched junction nucleotides: 7. CDR1 SGHDT and CDR2 YYEEEE come from the germline V gene. CDR3 length: 14 residues. In nucleotides, the CDR3 is TGTGCCAGCAGTCGTATAGCGGGACTCTACGAGCAGTACTTC. Protein: CASSRIAGLYEQYF. The full variable domain, completed using reference TRBV5-6 and TRBJ2-7, is DAGVTQSPTHLIKTRGQQVTLRCSPKSGHDTVSWYQQALGQGPQFIFQYYEEEERQRGNFPDRFSGHQFPNYSSELNVNALLLGDSALYLCASSRIAGLYEQYFGPGTRLTVT.

V is TRBV6-4 and J is TRBJ2-1; either TRBD1 or TRBD2 may fit D (5 bases each). Between the trimmed V and J ends, which lost 11 bases and 8 bases, there was a span of 22 bases. The germline CDR1 and CDR2 sequences are MRHNA and SNTAGT. The CDR3 runs to 14 residues. CDR3 bases: TGTGCCCCAACCCCGGGACGCCACTTCGATGAGCAGTTCTTC. It codes for CAPTPGRHFDEQFF.

This clonotype was counted a few times. V and J are TRBV29-1 and TRBJ1-2; D gene uncertain. V lost 3 bases to trimming and J lost 3 bases, with 2 bases between them. In germline, CDR1 is SQVTM, CDR2 ANQGSEA. CDR3 length: 10 amino acids. For the CDR3, the DNA is TGCAGCGTTGAGTACTATGGCTACACCTTC. Translated, it gives CSVEYYGYTF.

This clonotype was recorded a few times. The DNA for the CDR3 is TGTGCCAGCAGTTGGCGGGGGAACACTGAAGCTTTCTTT. The encoded protein is CASSWRGNTEAFF. This chain joins TRBV12-3 or TRBV12-4 and TRBJ1-1, with D unclear. With 4 bases removed from V and 1 base from J, the gap between germline ends came to 7 bases. The CDR3 contains 13 residues.

As for this clonotype: Likely a read error: the CDR3 ends without its conserved phenylalanine or tryptophan. V and J are TRBV10-3 and TRBJ2-1; 7 bases fit TRBD2. With 6 bases clipped from V and 3 bases from J, the junction kept 5 bases outside the gene matches. CDR3 length: 14 amino acids. Germline V lookup: CDR1 ENHRY, CDR2 SYGVKD. CDR3 DNA sequence: TGTGCCATCAGCCGGACTAGTCGCTACAATGAGCAGTTCTTG. Its protein product is CAISRTSRYNEQFL.

Comments on this clonotype: The junction does not match germline at one end; this may be a read error. The V call is TRBV3-1, the J call TRBJ1-3; D ambiguous. The CDR3 has 16 amino acids. Germline values: CDR1 LGHDT, CDR2 YNNKEL (reference sequence). CDR3 residues: CAISPGHLCCAQTFYF. The CDR3 nucleotides read TGTGCCATCAGCCCCGGGCACCTCTGCTGTGCACAGACTTTTTATTTT.

This clonotype was seen a few times. The chain couples TRBV28 to TRBJ1-1, with 8 bases matching TRBD1. The CDR3 totals 15 residues. V trimming: 3 bases; J trimming: 2 bases; junction bases outside the gene matches: 5. Germline assignment: CDR1 MDHEN and CDR2 SYDVKM. DNA of the CDR3: TGTGCCAGCAGTTTCCCGACAGGGGCCAACACTGAAGCTTTCTTT. It is translated as CASSFPTGANTEAFF.

The chain has TRBV9 and TRBJ2-3, with TRBD2 identical over 9 bases. The CDR3 consists of 19 residues. Germline V lookup: CDR1 SGDLS, CDR2 YYNGEE. Trimming took 0 bases from V and 0 from J; bases not matched to a gene: 11. In nucleotides, the CDR3 is TGTGCCAGCAGCGTAGCTTCCCTAGCGGGACCTACTAGCACAGATACGCAGTATTTT. Translating gives CASSVASLAGPTSTDTQYF. The whole variable domain, remainder taken from reference TRBV9 and TRBJ2-3, is DSGVTQTPKHLITATGQRVTLRCSPRSGDLSVYWYQQSLDQGLQFLIQYYNGEERAKGNILERFSAQQFPDLHSELNLSSLELGDSALYFCASSVASLAGPTSTDTQYFGPGTRLTVL.

This clonotype has a single count. The rearrangement uses TRBV20-1 and TRBJ1-2, with D perhaps matching TRBD1 (6 bases). The CDR3 totals 15 residues. Between the trimmed V and J ends, which lost 1 base and 5 bases, there was a span of 17 bases. The germline gives CDR1 DFQATT, CDR2 SNEGSKA (reference sequence). CDR3 DNA: TGCAGTGCTAGAGGGGGGGCAGGGGTTCAGTATGGCTACACCTTC. Translated: CSARGGAGVQYGYTF.